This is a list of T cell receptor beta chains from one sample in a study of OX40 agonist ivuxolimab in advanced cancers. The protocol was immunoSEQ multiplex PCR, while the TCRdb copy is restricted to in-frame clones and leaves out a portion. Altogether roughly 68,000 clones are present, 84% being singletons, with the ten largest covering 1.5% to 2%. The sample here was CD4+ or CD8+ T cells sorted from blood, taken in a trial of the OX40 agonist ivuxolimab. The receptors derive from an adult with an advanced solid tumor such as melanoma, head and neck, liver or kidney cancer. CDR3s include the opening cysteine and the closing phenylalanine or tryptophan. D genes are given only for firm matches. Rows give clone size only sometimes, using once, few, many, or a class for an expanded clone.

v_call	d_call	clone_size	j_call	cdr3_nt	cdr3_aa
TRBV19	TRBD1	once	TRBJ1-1	TGTGCCAGTAATAAGGGGCAGGGGGACACTGAAGCTTTCTTT	CASNKGQGDTEAFF
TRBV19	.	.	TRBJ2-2	TGTGCCAGTAGTATGAGGACGGGCACCGGGGAGCTGTTTTTT	CASSMRTGTGELFF
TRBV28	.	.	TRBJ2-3	TGTGCCAGCAGCCCTCCAGGGGCTAGCACAGATACGCAGTATTTT	CASSPPGASTDTQYF
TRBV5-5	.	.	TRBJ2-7	TGTGCCAGCGGACACAGGGCAGGGGTCTACGAGCAGTACTTC	CASGHRAGVYEQYF
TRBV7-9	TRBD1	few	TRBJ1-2	TGTGCCAGCAGCACCTTACAGGGGAGCTATGGCTACACCTTC	CASSTLQGSYGYTF
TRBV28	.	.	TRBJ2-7	TGTGCCAGCAGGGGTAGCGGTGCCTACGAGCAGTACTTC	CASRGSGAYEQYF
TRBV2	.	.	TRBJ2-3	TGTGCCAGCAGGAGGGACATCAGCACAGATACGCAGTATTTT	CASRRDISTDTQYF
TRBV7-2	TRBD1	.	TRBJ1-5	TGTGCCAGCAGCGGACAGGGAGGCGTTCAGCCCCAGCATTTT	CASSGQGGVQPQHF
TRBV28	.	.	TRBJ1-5	TGTGCCAGCAGTTTATGGGGTCGCGACAATCAGCCCCAGCATTTT	CASSLWGRDNQPQHF
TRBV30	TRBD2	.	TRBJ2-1	TGTGCCTGCGCTAGCGAGTTAGCGGGAGGGATAAATGAGCAGTTCTTC	CACASELAGGINEQFF
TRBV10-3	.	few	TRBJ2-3	TGTGCCATCAGTTCCAGGCTTGGCACAGATACGCAGTATTTT	CAISSRLGTDTQYF
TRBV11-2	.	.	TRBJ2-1	TGTGCCAGCAGCTCTTACGAAGTGACCTCAGACAATGAGCAGTTCTTC	CASSSYEVTSDNEQFF
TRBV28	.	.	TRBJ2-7	TGTGCCAGCAGTCCGCCGGCGACGAGGTACGAGCAGTACTTC	CASSPPATRYEQYF
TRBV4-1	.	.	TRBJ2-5	TGCGCCAGCAGCCAAGATTTTACAGGGCTATGGCAAGAGACCCAGTACTTC	CASSQDFTGLWQETQYF
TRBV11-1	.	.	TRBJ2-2	TGTGCCAGCAGCAAGAGGGACACCTACACCGGGGAGCTGTTTTTT	CASSKRDTYTGELFF
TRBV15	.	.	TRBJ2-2	TGTGCCACCAGCAGAGAGTCGGACCAGAACACCGGGGAGCTGTTTTTT	CATSRESDQNTGELFF
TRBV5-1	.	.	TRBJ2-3	TGCGCCAGCAGTACACAATCTAGCACAGATACGCAGTATTTT	CASSTQSSTDTQYF
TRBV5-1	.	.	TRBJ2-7	TGCGCCAGCAGAGCTATAGGGGATATCTACGAGCAGTACTTC	CASRAIGDIYEQYF
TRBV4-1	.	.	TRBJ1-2	TGCGCCAGCAGCCCCTCGATGAGGCGCTTTAGGTATGGCTACACCTTC	CASSPSMRRFRYGYTF
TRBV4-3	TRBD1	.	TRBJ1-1	TGCGCCAGCAGCCGTGACAGGGCGGTAGGTGAAGCTTTCTTT	CASSRDRAVGEAFF
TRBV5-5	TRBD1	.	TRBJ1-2	TGTGCCAGCAGTATAGGGACAGGCTATGGCTACACCTTC	CASSIGTGYGYTF
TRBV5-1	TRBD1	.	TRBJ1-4	TGCGCCAGCAGCTTCCGACAGGGGCTTAATGAAAAACTGTTTTTT	CASSFRQGLNEKLFF
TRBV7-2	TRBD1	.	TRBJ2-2	TGTGCCAGCAGCTTAGTTGGGACAGAAACCACCGGGGAGCTGTTTTTT	CASSLVGTETTGELFF
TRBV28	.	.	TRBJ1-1	TGTGCCAGCTGGGGGAACACTGAAGCTTTCTTT	CASWGNTEAFF
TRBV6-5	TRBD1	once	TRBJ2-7	TGTGCCAGCAGTCATTACAGGGGCAGCGAGCAGTACTTC	CASSHYRGSEQYF
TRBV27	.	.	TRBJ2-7	TGTGCCAGCAGTTTTCTTAGTGGGGGAGCGGGTTACGAGCAGTACTTC	CASSFLSGGAGYEQYF
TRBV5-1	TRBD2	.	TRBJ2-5	TGCGCCAGCAGCGCCCGGACTAGCGGGCAAGAGACCCAGTACTTC	CASSARTSGQETQYF
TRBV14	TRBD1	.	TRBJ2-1	TGTGCCAGCAGCCTCCTCTCAACAGGGGCCCATGAGCAGTTCTTC	CASSLLSTGAHEQFF
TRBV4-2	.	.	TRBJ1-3	TGTGCCAGCAGCCAAGACCAGTTCTCTGGAAACACCATATATTTT	CASSQDQFSGNTIYF
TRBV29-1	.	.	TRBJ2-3	TGCAGCGTTGAAGATTTGGGGGTTGAAGGGGAAGATACGCAGTATTTT	CSVEDLGVEGEDTQYF
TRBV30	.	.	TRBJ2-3	TGTGCCTCGATAAAAGGCACAGATACGCAGTATTTT	CASIKGTDTQYF
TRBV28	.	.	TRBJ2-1	TGTGCCAGCATCTCGCGGGGAAGGTACAATGAGCAGTTCTTC	CASISRGRYNEQFF
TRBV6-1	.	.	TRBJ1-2	TGTGCCATCAGTGAGTCTAAGGGGGACCGATTCTATGGCTACACCTTC	CAISESKGDRFYGYTF
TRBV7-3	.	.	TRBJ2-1	TGTGCCAGCAGCTTCGGGGTTGGGGAGCAGTTCTTC	CASSFGVGEQFF
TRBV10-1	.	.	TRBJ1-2	TGCGCCAGCAGTGAGTCTTCAGGAGGGGCTGGCTACACCTTC	CASSESSGGAGYTF
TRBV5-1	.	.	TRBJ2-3	TGCGCCAGCAGCTTGGCTGGCGGGACATTAGCAGGTACGCAGTATTTT	CASSLAGGTLAGTQYF
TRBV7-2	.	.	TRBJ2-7	TGTGCCAGCAGCCTCCAGACAGGATCGCATTCCTACGAGCAGTACTTC	CASSLQTGSHSYEQYF
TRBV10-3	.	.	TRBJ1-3	TGTGCCATCACTAACAGGGAAGGAAACACCATATATTTT	CAITNREGNTIYF
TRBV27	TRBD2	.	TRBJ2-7	TGTGCCAGCAGTTTGAAAACTAGCGGGAGCATGGGGTCCTACGAGCAGTACTTC	CASSLKTSGSMGSYEQYF
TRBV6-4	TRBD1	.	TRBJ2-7	TGTGCCAGCAGTGTCTCTACAGGGGACTACGAGCAGTACTTC	CASSVSTGDYEQYF
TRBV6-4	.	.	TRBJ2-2	TGTGCCAGCAAGGGTAACGGAGCTACGAACACCGGGGAGCTGTTTTTT	CASKGNGATNTGELFF
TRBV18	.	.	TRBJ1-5	TGTGCCAGCTCACGGAGTCAGGATTATAGCAATCAGCCCCAGCATTTT	CASSRSQDYSNQPQHF
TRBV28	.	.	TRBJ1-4	TGTGCCAGCATCGATCCAGGAGGTGAAAAACTGTTTTTT	CASIDPGGEKLFF
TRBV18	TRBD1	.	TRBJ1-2	TGTGCCAGCTCACCAATGGGACAGGGGGCTCTGGATGGCTACACCTTC	CASSPMGQGALDGYTF
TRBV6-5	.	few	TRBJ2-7	TGTGCCAGCAGTTACTCGAGGAGCGGACCAGGAGAGCAGTACTTC	CASSYSRSGPGEQYF
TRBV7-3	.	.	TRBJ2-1	TGTGCCAGCAGCCCCTTCGGGTACTCCTTCAATGAGCAGTTCTTC	CASSPFGYSFNEQFF
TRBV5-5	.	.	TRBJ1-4	TGTGCCAGCCACGGGACTGTTAATGAAAAACTGTTTTTT	CASHGTVNEKLFF
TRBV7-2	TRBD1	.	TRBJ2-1	TGTGCCAGCCGACCTCCGGGACAGGGCATTGAGCAGTTCTTC	CASRPPGQGIEQFF
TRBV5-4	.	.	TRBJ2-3	TGTGCCAGCAGCCCCATTGTGGGGGATACGCAGTATTTT	CASSPIVGDTQYF
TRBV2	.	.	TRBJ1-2	TGTGCCAGCAGTGAGAGTGGGTCTAACTATGGCTACACCTTC	CASSESGSNYGYTF